The rows below give T cell receptor beta chains drawn from one sample of a study of identical twins. MiXCR was run by TCRdb on the 5' RACE reads, yielding one entry per CDR3 protein. The sample has about 900,000 distinct CDR3 sequences, approximately 13% seen once. These same data were also listed under a study on yellow fever vaccine responses in identical twins.

Source material: PBMCs. The receptors shown here come from a woman between 18 and 29 years old in good health. CDR3s include the opening cysteine and the closing phenylalanine or tryptophan. A D gene is named only where the DNA matches it firmly. For some rows the clone size is stated as once, few or many, or as a class when expanded; others skip it.

J gene | D gene | clone size | V gene | CDR3 DNA | CDR3 protein
TRBJ2-5 | TRBD1 | - | TRBV28 | TGTGCCAGCATGATCCACCCAAGGACAGGGGAAGAGACCCAGTACTTC | CASMIHPRTGEETQYF
TRBJ2-3 | TRBD2 | - | TRBV5-1 | TGCGCCAGCAGCTTAGGGGCCGTAGCGGGAGATACGCAGTATTTT | CASSLGAVAGDTQYF
TRBJ2-3 | - | many | TRBV12-3/TRBV12-4 | TGTGCCAGCAGTCCGACAGACTTGGAAGGCGATACGCAGTATTTT | CASSPTDLEGDTQYF
TRBJ2-2 | - | few | TRBV4-1 | TGCGCCAGCAGCCAGTCCCCCTCCCGGGTCCCCGCGAACACCGGGGAGCTGTTTTTT | CASSQSPSRVPANTGELFF
TRBJ2-3 | - | few | TRBV29-1 | TGCAGCGTTGAATACCCAGATACGCAGTATTTT | CSVEYPDTQYF
TRBJ1-6 | - | many | TRBV6-5 | TGTGCCAGCAGTTCGTTGAGTTCACCCCTCCACTTT | CASSSLSSPLHF
TRBJ2-2 | TRBD1 | many | TRBV11-2 | TGTGCCAGCAGCCCTGGGGGCAGGGGGATCACCGGGGAGCTGTTTTTT | CASSPGGRGITGELFF
TRBJ1-2 | TRBD1 | many | TRBV12-3/TRBV12-4 | TGTGCCAGCAGTTCGCGACAGGGGTCCGTCTATGGCTACACCTTC | CASSSRQGSVYGYTF
TRBJ2-1 | TRBD2 | few | TRBV7-3 | TGTGCCAGCAGCCCAACCTCGGGACTAGCGGGATTGCAGTTCTTC | CASSPTSGLAGLQFF
TRBJ2-7 | TRBD1 | many | TRBV5-1 | TGCGCCAGCAGCTATTCCGGGACAGGGATGTACGAGCAGTACTTC | CASSYSGTGMYEQYF
TRBJ1-1 | TRBD1 | few | TRBV5-1 | TGCGCCAGCAGGACTGACAGGGACACTGAAGCTTTCTTT | CASRTDRDTEAFF
TRBJ1-2 | - | - | TRBV6-5 | TGTGCCAGCAGTTCTAAGGGGGGCTACACCTTC | CASSSKGGYTF
TRBJ2-5 | - | few | TRBV11-2 | TGTGCCAGCAGCTTAGGGGAGCAAGGGGGACTCAACCAAGAGACCCAGTACTTC | CASSLGEQGGLNQETQYF
TRBJ2-7 | - | - | TRBV7-2 | TGTGCCAGCAGCATTCAGCGGAGAAGCTCCTACGAGCAGTACTTC | CASSIQRRSSYEQYF
TRBJ1-3 | - | few | TRBV9 | TGTGCCAGCAGCACCCAAGCGGGGGGGCGCGGAAACACCATATATTTT | CASSTQAGGRGNTIYF
TRBJ1-2 | - | many | TRBV12-3/TRBV12-4 | TGTGCCAGCAGTTTACAGGGGCCCTATGGCTACACCTTC | CASSLQGPYGYTF
TRBJ2-1 | TRBD2 | - | TRBV11-2 | TGTGCCAGCAGAAGGGACGGACTAGCGGGGAGCTCCTACAATGAGCAGTTCTTC | CASRRDGLAGSSYNEQFF
TRBJ1-1 | TRBD1 | many | TRBV6-5 | TGTGCCAGCAGTAACGGACAGGGTTCCTTCCGAGCTTTCTTT | CASSNGQGSFRAFF
TRBJ1-1 | - | - | TRBV6-1 | TGTGCCAGCAGTAGAGCAGGCGGTTTCATGAACACTGAAGCTTTCTTT | CASSRAGGFMNTEAFF
TRBJ1-1 | TRBD1 | - | TRBV5-1 | TGCGCCAGCAGCCCCGGACAGGGGGCGATGAACACTGAAGCTTTCTTT | CASSPGQGAMNTEAFF
TRBJ2-1 | TRBD2 | - | TRBV20-1 | TGCAGTGCTAGAGGTCCTTCGGGACTAGGAGTCTTAGGGGAGCAGTTCTTC | CSARGPSGLGVLGEQFF
TRBJ2-4 | - | - | TRBV12-3/TRBV12-4 | TGTGCCAGCAGTCGTTCCGGGACAGCCAAAAACATTCAGTACTTC | CASSRSGTAKNIQYF
TRBJ2-2 | - | few | TRBV5-1 | TGCGCCAGCAGCTTGGTGTCGGCCCGGGGCACCGGGGAGCTGTTTTTT | CASSLVSARGTGELFF
TRBJ1-5 | - | few | TRBV7-8 | TGTGCCAGCAGCTTAGGCAGGCCACTCAATCAGCCCCAGCATTTT | CASSLGRPLNQPQHF
TRBJ1-2 | TRBD1 | - | TRBV6-1 | TGTGCCAGCAGCCGGGACAGGGGCAACCAGATTTATGGCTACACCTTC | CASSRDRGNQIYGYTF
TRBJ2-5 | - | many | TRBV5-1 | TGCGCCAGCAGCTTGAGTCCGGAAGAGACCCAGTACTTC | CASSLSPEETQYF
TRBJ2-7 | TRBD2 | - | TRBV2 | TGTGCCAGCAGTGATCGAACTAGCGGGTACGAGCAGTACTTC | CASSDRTSGYEQYF
TRBJ2-5 | - | - | TRBV29-1 | TGCAGCGCCGCAAACATGTACCAAGAGACCCAGTACTTC | CSAANMYQETQYF
TRBJ2-5 | TRBD2 | few | TRBV7-9 | TGTGCCAGCAGCGGGACTAGTGGGGAGACCCAGTACTTC | CASSGTSGETQYF
TRBJ2-4 | TRBD2 | - | TRBV5-1 | TGCGCCAGCAGCACAGGACTAGCGGGAGGGCTCCCCAAAAACATTCAGTACTTC | CASSTGLAGGLPKNIQYF
TRBJ2-1 | - | many | TRBV2 | TGTGCCAGCAGTTTCGTTTACAATGAGCAGTTCTTC | CASSFVYNEQFF
TRBJ2-2 | - | many | TRBV20-1 | TGCAGTGCTGGGGGGATGAACACCGGGGAGCTGTTTTTT | CSAGGMNTGELFF
TRBJ2-3 | - | - | TRBV24-1 | TGTGCCACCAGTGACGGGGACCGTCAACTAAGCACAGATACGCAGTATTTT | CATSDGDRQLSTDTQYF
TRBJ2-3 | - | - | TRBV11-2 | TGTGCCAGCAGCTCCTCGGGCGGGGTGAGCACAGATACGCAGTATTTT | CASSSSGGVSTDTQYF
TRBJ1-3 | TRBD1 | - | TRBV7-9 | TGTGCCAGCAGCTTGCCGGGACAGGGGTCTGGAAACACCATATATTTT | CASSLPGQGSGNTIYF
TRBJ2-3 | TRBD2 | many | TRBV4-2 | TGTGCCAGCAGCCACGTGGGACTAGCGGGAAGCACAGATACGCAGTATTTT | CASSHVGLAGSTDTQYF
TRBJ2-1 | - | - | TRBV5-1 | TGCGCCAGCAGCTTGGAGGGGCGGGGAGTAGGCAATGAGCAGTTCTTC | CASSLEGRGVGNEQFF
TRBJ1-1 | - | - | TRBV2 | TGTGCCCGAGGACAGTTTGAAGCTTTCTTT | CARGQFEAFF
TRBJ2-7 | - | few | TRBV12-3/TRBV12-4 | TGTGCCAGCAGTACCGGGATCCTCTACGAGCAGTACTTC | CASSTGILYEQYF
TRBJ1-4 | - | many | TRBV28 | TGTGCCAGCAGTTTCGGAGACGAAAAACTGTTTTTT | CASSFGDEKLFF
TRBJ2-2 | TRBD2 | - | TRBV2 | TGTGCCAGCAGGCGGGGGGGGCCGAACACCGGGGAGCTGTTTTTT | CASRRGGPNTGELFF
TRBJ2-1 | - | few | TRBV27 | TGTGCCAGCAGTTTTCCAGGGGCTCTTACCTACAATGAGCAGTTCTTC | CASSFPGALTYNEQFF
TRBJ1-1 | - | - | TRBV11-2 | TGTGCCAGCAGCCCTTGGGTCGGGGACACTGAAGCTTTCTTT | CASSPWVGDTEAFF
TRBJ1-1 | TRBD1 | few | TRBV5-1 | TGCGCCAGCAGCTCCAACAGGGGAACTGAAGCTTTCTTT | CASSSNRGTEAFF
TRBJ1-1 | - | few | TRBV3-1 | TGTGCCAGCAGCCAGGAGAGAGGGAGAGCTTTCTTT | CASSQERGRAFF
TRBJ2-3 | - | few | TRBV5-1 | TGCGCCAGCAGCCCTAGTCCCGTGTTCACAGATACGCAGTATTTT | CASSPSPVFTDTQYF
TRBJ2-1 | - | few | TRBV29-1 | TGCAGCGTTGGGTCGGAGGGATACAATGAGCAGTTCTTC | CSVGSEGYNEQFF
TRBJ1-1 | TRBD1 | few | TRBV4-1 | TGCGCCAGCAGCCAAGCTCCGGGACAGGGTGTAGCTTTCTTT | CASSQAPGQGVAFF
TRBJ2-3 | TRBD1 | few | TRBV29-1 | TGCAGCGTTGAAAGGGGACAGGCAGATACGCAGTATTTT | CSVERGQADTQYF
TRBJ2-7 | TRBD1 | few | TRBV28 | TGTGCCAGCAGGGGACAGGCGATTTCCTACGAGCAGTACTTC | CASRGQAISYEQYF
TRBJ2-5 | TRBD2 | - | TRBV5-1 | TGCGCCAGCAGCAGAACCCGGGAGGGCAAAGAGACCCAGTACTTC | CASSRTREGKETQYF
TRBJ2-1 | TRBD2 | few | TRBV11-2 | TGTGCCAGCACCCCGACTAGCGGGGCCCATGAGCAGTTCTTC | CASTPTSGAHEQFF
TRBJ1-1 | - | few | TRBV5-1 | TGCGCCAGCAGCTTGTTGGGTTATGAAGCTTTCTTT | CASSLLGYEAFF
TRBJ2-5 | - | - | TRBV20-1 | TGCAGTGCTAAAGGGGGGCTCGAGGAGACCCAGTACTTC | CSAKGGLEETQYF
TRBJ2-1 | - | - | TRBV20-1 | TGCAGTGCCGAACCAGTTTCCTACAATGAGCAGTTCTTC | CSAEPVSYNEQFF
TRBJ1-2 | TRBD1 | many | TRBV12-3/TRBV12-4 | TGTGCCAGCACCGGGACAGCCTATGGCTACACCTTC | CASTGTAYGYTF
TRBJ2-1 | TRBD2 | few | TRBV20-1 | TGCAGTGCTACCCAAAAAGGGACTAGCGGGGGCAATGAGCAGTTCTTC | CSATQKGTSGGNEQFF
TRBJ2-5 | - | few | TRBV29-1 | TGCAGCGCTGAGCCACAGGGATGGGGGGAGACCCAGTACTTC | CSAEPQGWGETQYF
TRBJ1-6 | - | - | TRBV5-1 | TGCGCCAGCAGCCAAGGACCCTTAACTTCACCCCTCCACTTT | CASSQGPLTSPLHF